This paragraph covers one T cell receptor beta chain sequence. What it recognizes is unknown. The sample originates from a study of identical twins. This CDR3 contains 15 residues. The germline CDR1 and CDR2 sequences are GTSNPN and SVGIG (reference sequence). Trimming pared 5 bases from V and 5 bases from J, leaving 16 bases between. Findings and caveats of the study: Twins shared beta out-of-frame sequences in excess, but this excess was weaker.

TCRdb redid the calling of the 5' RACE reads with MiXCR, one entry per CDR3 protein. Of around 480,000 distinct CDR3 sequences listed, 11% to 15% are singletons. These data were also filed under a second study, of yellow fever vaccine responses in identical twins.

This chain joins TRBV30 and TRBJ1-6, with D perhaps matching TRBD1 (5 bases). The TCR sequence derives from a woman aged 18-29 years in good health. Specimen: CD4+ T cells sorted from blood. The CDR3 here is CAWGARRADNSPLHF. CDR3 nucleotide sequence: TGTGCCTGGGGGGCCCGACGGGCGGATAATTCACCCCTCCACTTT.